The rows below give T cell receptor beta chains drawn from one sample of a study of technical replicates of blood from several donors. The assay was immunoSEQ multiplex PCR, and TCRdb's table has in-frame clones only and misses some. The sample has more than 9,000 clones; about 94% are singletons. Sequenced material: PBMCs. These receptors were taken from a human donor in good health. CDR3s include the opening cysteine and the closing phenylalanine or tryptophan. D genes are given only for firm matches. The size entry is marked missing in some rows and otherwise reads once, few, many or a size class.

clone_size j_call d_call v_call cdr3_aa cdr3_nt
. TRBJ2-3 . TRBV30 CAGSQRRGDTQYF TGTGCCGGGAGTCAGCGGAGAGGAGATACGCAGTATTTT
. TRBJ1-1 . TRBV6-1 CASSEFGDTEAFF TGTGCCAGCAGTGAATTCGGGGACACTGAAGCTTTCTTT
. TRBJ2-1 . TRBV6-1 CASSEGQAIRSYNEQFF TGTGCCAGCAGTGAAGGCCAGGCGATAAGGTCCTACAATGAGCAGTTCTTC
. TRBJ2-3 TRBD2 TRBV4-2 CASSQDTLRAGGPPDTQYF TGTGCCAGCAGCCAAGACACACTCCGAGCGGGAGGGCCGCCAGATACGCAGTATTTT
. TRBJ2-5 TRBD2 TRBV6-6 CASRVSGMETQYF TGTGCCAGCAGGGTTAGCGGGATGGAGACCCAGTACTTC
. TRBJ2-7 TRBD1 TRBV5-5 CASSLDPGGAYEQYF TGTGCCAGCAGCTTGGATCCAGGGGGTGCCTACGAGCAGTACTTC
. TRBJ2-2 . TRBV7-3 CASSLMQGDTGELFF TGTGCCAGCAGCTTAATGCAGGGCGACACCGGGGAGCTGTTTTTT
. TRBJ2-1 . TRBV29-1 CSVTPPVERRGFF TGCAGCGTTACCCCCCCCGTCGAGAGACGGGGATTCTTC
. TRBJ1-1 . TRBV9 CASSPRQAMNTEAFF TGTGCCAGCAGCCCAAGACAGGCTATGAACACTGAAGCTTTCTTT
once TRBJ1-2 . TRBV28 CASSPPSENYGYTF TGTGCCAGCAGTCCGCCCTCGGAGAACTATGGCTACACCTTC
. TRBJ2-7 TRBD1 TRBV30 CAWSVRTGGYEQYF TGTGCCTGGAGTGTACGGACAGGGGGTTACGAGCAGTACTTC
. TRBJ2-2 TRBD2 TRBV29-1 CSAGTTNTGELFF TGCAGCGCGGGGACTACAAACACCGGGGAGCTGTTTTTT
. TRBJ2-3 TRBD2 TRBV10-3 CAISGSGRAESDTQYF TGTGCCATCAGTGGTAGCGGGAGGGCCGAGTCAGATACGCAGTATTTT
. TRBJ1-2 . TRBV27 CASRGPDSNYGYTF TGTGCCAGCAGGGGTCCGGACAGCAACTATGGCTACACCTTC
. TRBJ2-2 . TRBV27 CASSLRWNTGELFF TGTGCCAGCAGTTTACGGTGGAACACCGGGGAGCTGTTTTTT
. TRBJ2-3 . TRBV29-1 CSVVPGSTRDNPSPNTDTQYF TGCAGCGTTGTTCCGGGGTCGACGCGAGACAACCCATCCCCGAACACAGATACGCAGTATTTT
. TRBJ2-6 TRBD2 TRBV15 CATSREGGAAAGANVLTF TGTGCCACCAGCAGGGAGGGAGGGGCTGCAGCTGGGGCCAACGTCCTGACTTTC
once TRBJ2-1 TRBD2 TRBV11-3 CASSPGISGSNEQFF TGTGCCAGCAGCCCTGGGATTAGCGGGAGCAATGAGCAGTTCTTC
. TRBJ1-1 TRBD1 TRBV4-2 CASSLTGANTEAFF TGTGCCAGCAGCCTAACAGGGGCGAACACTGAAGCTTTCTTT
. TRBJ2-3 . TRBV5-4 CASNFAGTDTQYF TGTGCCAGCAATTTCGCGGGGACAGATACGCAGTATTTT
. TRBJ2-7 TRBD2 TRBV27 CASSFTSGKHSYEQYF TGTGCCAGCAGTTTTACTAGCGGGAAACACTCCTACGAGCAGTACTTC
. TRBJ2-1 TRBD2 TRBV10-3 CAISEVAGGPVEQFF TGTGCCATCAGTGAGGTAGCGGGAGGGCCGGTTGAGCAGTTCTTC
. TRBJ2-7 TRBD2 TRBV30 CAWSGSSGRTGSYEQYF TGTGCCTGGAGTGGGAGTAGCGGGAGAACGGGCTCCTACGAGCAGTACTTC
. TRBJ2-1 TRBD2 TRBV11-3 CASSLAGGEQFF TGTGCCAGCAGCTTAGCGGGAGGTGAGCAGTTCTTC
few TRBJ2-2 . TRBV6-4 CASSDSQATGELFF TGTGCCAGCAGTGACTCACAGGCCACCGGGGAGCTGTTTTTT
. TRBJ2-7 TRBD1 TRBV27 CASSLGQDYEQYF TGTGCCAGCAGTTTGGGACAGGACTACGAGCAGTACTTC
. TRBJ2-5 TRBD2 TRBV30 CAWSRGGSGETQYF TGTGCCTGGAGTCGGGGCGGGAGCGGGGAGACCCAGTACTTC
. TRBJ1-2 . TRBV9 CASSTNNAGGYTF TGTGCCAGCAGTACAAACAATGCGGGGGGCTACACCTTC
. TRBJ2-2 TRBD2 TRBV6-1 CASSEVTGGTGELFF TGTGCCAGCAGTGAAGTGACGGGAGGCACCGGGGAGCTGTTTTTT
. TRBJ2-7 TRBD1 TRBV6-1 CASRGRGLIYEQYF TGTGCCAGCAGAGGCAGGGGGCTTATCTACGAGCAGTACTTC
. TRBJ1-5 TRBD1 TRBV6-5 CASSYSAGGGQPQHF TGTGCCAGCAGTTACTCGGCAGGGGGCGGTCAGCCCCAGCATTTT
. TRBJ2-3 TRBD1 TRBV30 CAWTPGQGSSDTQYF TGTGCCTGGACACCGGGACAGGGTTCGTCAGATACGCAGTATTTT
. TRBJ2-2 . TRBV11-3 CASSLAAAVNTGELFF TGTGCCAGCAGCTTAGCGGCGGCAGTTAACACCGGGGAGCTGTTTTTT
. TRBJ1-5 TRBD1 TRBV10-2 CASSQGQGGNQPQHF TGCGCCAGCAGCCAGGGACAGGGTGGCAATCAGCCCCAGCATTTT
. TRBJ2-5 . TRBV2 CASSDVSSGQETQYF TGTGCCAGCAGTGATGTGTCTAGTGGACAAGAGACCCAGTACTTC